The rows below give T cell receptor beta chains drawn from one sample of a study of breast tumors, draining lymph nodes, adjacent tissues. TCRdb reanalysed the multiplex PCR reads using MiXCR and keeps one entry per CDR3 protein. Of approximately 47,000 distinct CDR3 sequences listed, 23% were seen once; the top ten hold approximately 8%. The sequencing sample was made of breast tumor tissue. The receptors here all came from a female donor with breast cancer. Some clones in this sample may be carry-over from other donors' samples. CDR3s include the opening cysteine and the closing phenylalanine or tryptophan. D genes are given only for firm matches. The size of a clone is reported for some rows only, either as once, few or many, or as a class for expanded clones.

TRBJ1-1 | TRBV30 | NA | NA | CAWSVAGHANTEAFF | TGTGCCTGGAGTGTAGCAGGACACGCGAACACTGAAGCTTTCTTT
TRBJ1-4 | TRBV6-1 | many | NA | CASKRDPATNEKLFF | TGTGCCAGCAAAAGGGACCCTGCAACTAATGAAAAACTGTTTTTT
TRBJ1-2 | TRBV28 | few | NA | CASSLIIRGGYTF | TGTGCCAGCAGTTTAATAATTAGGGGGGGCTACACCTTC
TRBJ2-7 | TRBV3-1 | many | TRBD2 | CASSQARLAGEQYF | TGTGCCAGCAGCCAAGCCAGACTAGCGGGGGAGCAGTACTTC
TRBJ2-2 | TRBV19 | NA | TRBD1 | CASSTDRASRELFF | TGTGCCAGTAGTACGGACAGGGCCAGTAGGGAGCTGTTTTTT
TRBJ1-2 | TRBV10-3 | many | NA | CAISSNFRTAYGYTF | TGTGCCATCAGTTCTAATTTTCGAACGGCCTATGGCTACACCTTC
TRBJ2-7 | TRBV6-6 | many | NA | CASSSNYEQYF | TGTGCCAGCAGTTCGAACTACGAGCAGTACTTC
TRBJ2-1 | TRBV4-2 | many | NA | CASSQDRSRNNEQFF | TGTGCCAGCAGCCAAGATCGATCCCGTAACAATGAGCAGTTCTTC
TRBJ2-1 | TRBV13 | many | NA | CASSLGSTVNEQFF | TGTGCCAGCAGCTTGGGGTCCACAGTCAATGAGCAGTTCTTC
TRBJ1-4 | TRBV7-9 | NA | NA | CASSHRDNEKLFF | TGTGCCAGCAGCCATCGGGACAATGAAAAACTGTTTTTT
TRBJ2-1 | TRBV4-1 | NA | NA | CASRPTQGGNEQFF | TGCGCCAGCAGACCGACTCAGGGGGGCAATGAGCAGTTCTTC
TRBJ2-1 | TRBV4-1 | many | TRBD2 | CASSQEGTSGGNEQFF | TGCGCCAGCAGCCAAGAAGGGACTAGCGGGGGCAATGAGCAGTTCTTC
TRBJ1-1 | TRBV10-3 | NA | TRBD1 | CAISPSTGGVGTEAFF | TGTGCCATCAGCCCTTCGACAGGGGGAGTGGGCACTGAAGCTTTCTTT
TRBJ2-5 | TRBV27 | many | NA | CASSGRGGETQYF | TGTGCCAGCAGCGGAAGGGGCGGGGAGACCCAGTACTTC
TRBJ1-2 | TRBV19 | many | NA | CASSRWGPWQANYGYTF | TGTGCCAGTAGCCGATGGGGGCCGTGGCAGGCTAACTATGGCTACACCTTC
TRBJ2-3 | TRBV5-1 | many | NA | CASSPLRTDTQYF | TGCGCCAGCAGCCCACTTCGCACAGATACGCAGTATTTT
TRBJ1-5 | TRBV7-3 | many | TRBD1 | CASSLEWDRYQPQHF | TGTGCCAGCAGCTTAGAATGGGACAGATATCAGCCCCAGCATTTT
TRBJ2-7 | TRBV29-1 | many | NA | CSASANPYEQYF | TGCAGCGCTAGCGCCAACCCCTACGAGCAGTACTTC